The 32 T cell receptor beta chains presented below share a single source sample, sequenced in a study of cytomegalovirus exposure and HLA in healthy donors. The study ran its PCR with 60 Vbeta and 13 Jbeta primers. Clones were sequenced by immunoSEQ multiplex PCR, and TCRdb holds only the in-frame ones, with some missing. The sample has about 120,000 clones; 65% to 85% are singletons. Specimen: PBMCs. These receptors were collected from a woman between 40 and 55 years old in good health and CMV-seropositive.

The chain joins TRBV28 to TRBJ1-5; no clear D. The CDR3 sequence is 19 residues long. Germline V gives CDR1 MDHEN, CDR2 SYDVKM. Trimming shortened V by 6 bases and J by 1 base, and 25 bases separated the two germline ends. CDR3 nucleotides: TGTGCCAGCAGCCTCTTTTTCTCGGCCGGACTGATGAGCAATCAGCCCCAGCATTTT. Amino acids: CASSLFFSAGLMSNQPQHF. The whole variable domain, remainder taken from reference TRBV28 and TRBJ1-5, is DVKVTQSSRYLVKRTGEKVFLECVQDMDHENMFWYRQDPGLGLRLIYFSYDVKMKEKGDIPEGYSVSREKKERFSLILESASTNQTSMYLCASSLFFSAGLMSNQPQHFGDGTRLSIL.

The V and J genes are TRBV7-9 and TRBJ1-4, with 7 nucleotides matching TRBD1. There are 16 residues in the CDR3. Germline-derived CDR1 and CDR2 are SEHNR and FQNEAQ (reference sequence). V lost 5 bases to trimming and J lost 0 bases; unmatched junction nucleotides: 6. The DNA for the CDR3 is TGTGCCAGCAGCCGAGACAGGGTAACAACTAATGAAAAACTGTTTTTT. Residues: CASSRDRVTTNEKLFF. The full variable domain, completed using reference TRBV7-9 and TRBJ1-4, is DTGVSQNPRHKITKRGQNVTFRCDPISEHNRLYWYRQTLGQGPEFLTYFQNEAQLEKSRLLSDRFSAERPKGSFSTLEIQRTEQGDSAMYLCASSRDRVTTNEKLFFGSGTQLSVL.

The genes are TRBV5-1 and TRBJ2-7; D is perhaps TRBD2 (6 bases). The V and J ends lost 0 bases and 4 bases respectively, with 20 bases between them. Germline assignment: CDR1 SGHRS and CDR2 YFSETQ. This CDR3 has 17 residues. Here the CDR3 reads CASSLGGTSGADYEQYF. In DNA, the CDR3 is TGCGCCAGCAGCTTGGGGGGGACTTCCGGGGCCGATTACGAGCAGTACTTC. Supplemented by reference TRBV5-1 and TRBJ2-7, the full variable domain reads KAGVTQTPRYLIKTRGQQVTLSCSPISGHRSVSWYQQTPGQGLQFLFEYFSETQRNKGNFPGRFSGRQFSNSRSEMNVSTLELGDSALYLCASSLGGTSGADYEQYFGPGTRLTVT.

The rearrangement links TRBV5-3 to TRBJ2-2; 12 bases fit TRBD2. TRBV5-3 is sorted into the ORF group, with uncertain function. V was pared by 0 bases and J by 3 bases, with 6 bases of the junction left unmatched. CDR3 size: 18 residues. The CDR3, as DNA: TGTGCCAGAAGCTTGGAACTAGCGGGAGGCCAATACACCGGGGAGCTGTTTTTT. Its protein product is CARSLELAGGQYTGELFF.

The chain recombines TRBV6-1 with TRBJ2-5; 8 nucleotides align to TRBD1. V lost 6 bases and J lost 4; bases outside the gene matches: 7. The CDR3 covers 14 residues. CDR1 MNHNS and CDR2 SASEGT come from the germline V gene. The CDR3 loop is CASSRLRGRETQYF. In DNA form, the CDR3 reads TGTGCCAGCAGCCGACTCAGGGGGCGAGAGACCCAGTACTTC.

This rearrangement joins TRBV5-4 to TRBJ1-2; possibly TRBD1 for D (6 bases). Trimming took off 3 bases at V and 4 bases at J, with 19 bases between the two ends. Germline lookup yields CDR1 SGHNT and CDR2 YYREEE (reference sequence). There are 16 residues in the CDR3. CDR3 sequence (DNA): TGTGCCAGCAGCTCTCAGACAGGCCTAGGGGCCTATGGCTACACCTTC. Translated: CASSSQTGLGAYGYTF. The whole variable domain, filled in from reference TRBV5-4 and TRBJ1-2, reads ETGVTQSPTHLIKTRGQQVTLRCSSQSGHNTVSWYQQALGQGPQFIFQYYREEENGRGNFPPRFSGLQFPNYSSELNVNALELDDSALYLCASSSQTGLGAYGYTFGSGTRLTVV.

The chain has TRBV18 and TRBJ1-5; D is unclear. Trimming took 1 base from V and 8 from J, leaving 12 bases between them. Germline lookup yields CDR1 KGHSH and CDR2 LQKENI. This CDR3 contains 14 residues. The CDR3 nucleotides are TGTGCCAGCTCACCACGGCATCCTGAGGAGCCCCAGCATTTT. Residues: CASSPRHPEEPQHF.

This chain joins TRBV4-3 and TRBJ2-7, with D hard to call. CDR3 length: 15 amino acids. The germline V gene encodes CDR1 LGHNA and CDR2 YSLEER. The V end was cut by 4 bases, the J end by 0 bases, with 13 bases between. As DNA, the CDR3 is TGCGCCAGCAGCCCTGAGGTACCCGCCTCCTACGAGCAGTACTTC. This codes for CASSPEVPASYEQYF.

CDR3 sequence: CASSLVASGGARDTGELFF. The CDR3 DNA sequence: TGTGCCAGCAGCTTAGTCGCTAGCGGGGGGGCGCGGGACACCGGGGAGCTGTTTTTT. J is TRBJ2-2 and V is TRBV7-2, with 12 bases aligning to TRBD2. Germline V gene lookup returns CDR1 SGHTA and CDR2 FQGNSA. This CDR3 comprises 19 residues. V lost 1 base, J lost 3 bases, and 9 bases stayed unmatched.

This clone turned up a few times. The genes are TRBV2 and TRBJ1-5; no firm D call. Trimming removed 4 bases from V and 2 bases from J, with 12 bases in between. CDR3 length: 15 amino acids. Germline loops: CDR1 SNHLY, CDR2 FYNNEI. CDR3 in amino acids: CASSVEGWGNQPQHF. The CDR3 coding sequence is TGTGCCAGCAGTGTTGAGGGATGGGGCAATCAGCCCCAGCATTTT.

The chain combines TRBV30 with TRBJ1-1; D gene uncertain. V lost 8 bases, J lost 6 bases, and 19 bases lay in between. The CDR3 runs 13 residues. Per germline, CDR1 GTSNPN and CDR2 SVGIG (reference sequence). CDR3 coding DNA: TGTGCCCAAACCCCGCGGGGATTGTCTGAAGCTTTCTTT. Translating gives CAQTPRGLSEAFF.

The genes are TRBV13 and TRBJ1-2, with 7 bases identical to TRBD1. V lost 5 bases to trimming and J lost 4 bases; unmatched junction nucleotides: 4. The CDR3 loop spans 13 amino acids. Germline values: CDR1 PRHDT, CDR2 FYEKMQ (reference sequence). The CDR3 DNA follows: TGTGCCAGCAGCCGACAGGGTGGCTATGGCTACACCTTC. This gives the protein CASSRQGGYGYTF.

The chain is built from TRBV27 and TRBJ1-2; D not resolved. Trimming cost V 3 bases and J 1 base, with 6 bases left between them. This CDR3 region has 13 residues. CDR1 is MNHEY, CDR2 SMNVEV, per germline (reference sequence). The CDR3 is CASSFGSNYGYTF. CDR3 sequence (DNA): TGTGCCAGCAGTTTTGGCAGTAACTATGGCTACACCTTC.

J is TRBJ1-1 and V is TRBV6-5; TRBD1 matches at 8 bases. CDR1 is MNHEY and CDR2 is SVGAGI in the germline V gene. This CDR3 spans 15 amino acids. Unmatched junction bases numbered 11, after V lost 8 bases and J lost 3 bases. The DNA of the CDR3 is TGTGCCAGCCTGGATGACAGGGGTACAGACACTGAAGCTTTCTTT. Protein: CASLDDRGTDTEAFF.

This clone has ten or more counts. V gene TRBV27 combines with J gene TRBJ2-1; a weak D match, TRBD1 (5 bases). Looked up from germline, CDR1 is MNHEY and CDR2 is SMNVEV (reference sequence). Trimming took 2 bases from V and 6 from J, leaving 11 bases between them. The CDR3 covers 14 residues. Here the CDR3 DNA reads TGTGCCAGCAGTTTAAGTACACAGGTCAATGAGCAGTTCTTC. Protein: CASSLSTQVNEQFF.

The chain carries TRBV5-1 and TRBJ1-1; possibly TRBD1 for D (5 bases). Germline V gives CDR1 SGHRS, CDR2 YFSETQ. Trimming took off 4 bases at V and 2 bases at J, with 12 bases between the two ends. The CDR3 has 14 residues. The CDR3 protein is CASSNYRSNTEAFF. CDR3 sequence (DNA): TGCGCCAGCAGCAATTACAGGAGTAACACTGAAGCTTTCTTT.

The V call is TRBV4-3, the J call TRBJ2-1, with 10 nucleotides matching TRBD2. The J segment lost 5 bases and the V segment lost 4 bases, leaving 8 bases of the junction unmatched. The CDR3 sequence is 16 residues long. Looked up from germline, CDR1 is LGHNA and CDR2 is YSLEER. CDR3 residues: CASSLEERGGNNEQFF. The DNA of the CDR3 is TGCGCCAGCAGCCTGGAGGAGCGGGGGGGGAACAATGAGCAGTTCTTC.

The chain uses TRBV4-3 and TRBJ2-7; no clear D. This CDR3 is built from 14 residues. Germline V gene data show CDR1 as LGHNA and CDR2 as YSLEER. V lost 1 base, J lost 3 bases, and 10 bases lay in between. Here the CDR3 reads CASSQASANYEQYF. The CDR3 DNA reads TGCGCCAGCAGCCAAGCTTCTGCGAACTACGAGCAGTACTTC.

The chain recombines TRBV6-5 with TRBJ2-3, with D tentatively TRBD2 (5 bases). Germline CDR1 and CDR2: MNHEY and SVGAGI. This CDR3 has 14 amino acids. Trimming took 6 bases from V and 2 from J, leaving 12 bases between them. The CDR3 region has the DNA TGTGCCAGCAGATTTAGCGAGAACACAGATACGCAGTATTTT. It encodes CASRFSENTDTQYF.

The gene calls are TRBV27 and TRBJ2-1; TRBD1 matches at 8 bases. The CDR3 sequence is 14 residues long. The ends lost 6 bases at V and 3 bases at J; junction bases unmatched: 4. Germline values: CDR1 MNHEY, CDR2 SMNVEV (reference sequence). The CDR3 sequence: CASRHRGYYNEQFF. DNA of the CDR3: TGTGCCAGCAGACACAGGGGGTACTACAATGAGCAGTTCTTC.

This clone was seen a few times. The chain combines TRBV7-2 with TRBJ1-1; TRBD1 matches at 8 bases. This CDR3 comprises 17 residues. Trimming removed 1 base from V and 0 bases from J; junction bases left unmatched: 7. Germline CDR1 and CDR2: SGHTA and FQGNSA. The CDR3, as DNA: TGTGCCAGCAGCTTAGGGGGTACAGGGGGGATGAACACTGAAGCTTTCTTT. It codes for CASSLGGTGGMNTEAFF. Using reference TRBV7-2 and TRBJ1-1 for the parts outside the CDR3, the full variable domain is GAGVSQSPSNKVTEKGKDVELRCDPISGHTALYWYRQSLGQGLEFLIYFQGNSAPDKSGLPSDRFSAERTGGSVSTLTIQRTQQEDSAVYLCASSLGGTGGMNTEAFFGQGTRLTVV.

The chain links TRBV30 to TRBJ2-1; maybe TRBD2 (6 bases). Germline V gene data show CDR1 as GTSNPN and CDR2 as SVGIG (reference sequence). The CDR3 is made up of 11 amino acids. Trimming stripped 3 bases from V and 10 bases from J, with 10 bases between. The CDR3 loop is CAWRESGEQFF. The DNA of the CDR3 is TGTGCCTGGAGGGAGAGCGGGGAGCAGTTCTTC.

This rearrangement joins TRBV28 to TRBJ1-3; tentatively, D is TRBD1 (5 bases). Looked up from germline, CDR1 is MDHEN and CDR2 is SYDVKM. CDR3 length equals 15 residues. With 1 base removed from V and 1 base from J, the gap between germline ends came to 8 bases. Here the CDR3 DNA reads TGTGCCAGCAGTTTATTGGGGGGGTCTGGAAACACCATATATTTT. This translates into CASSLLGGSGNTIYF.

The CDR3 spells CASSNRDGETQYF. The CDR3, as DNA: TGTGCCAGCTCAAACAGGGACGGGGAGACCCAGTACTTC. V usage is TRBV18 and J usage is TRBJ2-5, with D perhaps TRBD1 (6 bases). The germline V gene encodes CDR1 KGHSH and CDR2 LQKENI. The CDR3 covers 13 residues. Trimming removed 5 bases at V and 5 bases at J, with 12 bases between.

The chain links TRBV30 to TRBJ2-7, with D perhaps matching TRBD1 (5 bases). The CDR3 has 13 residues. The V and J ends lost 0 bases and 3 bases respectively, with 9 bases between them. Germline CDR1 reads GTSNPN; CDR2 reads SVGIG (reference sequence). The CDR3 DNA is TGTGCCTGGAGTGTGGGGCAGAACTACGAGCAGTACTTC. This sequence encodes CAWSVGQNYEQYF.

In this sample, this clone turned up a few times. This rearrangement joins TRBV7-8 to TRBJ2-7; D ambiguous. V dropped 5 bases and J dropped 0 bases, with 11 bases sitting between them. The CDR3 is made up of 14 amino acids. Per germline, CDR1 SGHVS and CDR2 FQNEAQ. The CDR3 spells CASSLRLSSYEQYF. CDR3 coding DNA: TGTGCCAGCAGCCTCCGATTGAGCTCCTACGAGCAGTACTTC.

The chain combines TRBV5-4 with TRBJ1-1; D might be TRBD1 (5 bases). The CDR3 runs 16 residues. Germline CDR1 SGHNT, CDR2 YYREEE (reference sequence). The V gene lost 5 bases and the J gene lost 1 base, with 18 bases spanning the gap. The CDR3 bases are TGTGCCAGCAGTCAACGTTTAGACAGAGAGAACACTGAAGCTTTCTTT. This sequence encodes CASSQRLDRENTEAFF.

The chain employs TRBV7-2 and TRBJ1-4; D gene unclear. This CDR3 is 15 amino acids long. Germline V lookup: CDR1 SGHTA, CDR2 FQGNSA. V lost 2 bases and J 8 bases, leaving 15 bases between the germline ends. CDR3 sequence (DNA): TGTGCCAGCAGCTTAAGGCGGGGAGGAACGGAAAAACTGTTTTTT. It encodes CASSLRRGGTEKLFF.

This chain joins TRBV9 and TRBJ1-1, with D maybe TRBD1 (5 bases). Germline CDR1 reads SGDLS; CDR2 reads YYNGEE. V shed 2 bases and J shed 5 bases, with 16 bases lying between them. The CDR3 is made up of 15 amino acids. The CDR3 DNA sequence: TGTGCCAGCAGCGTGGGAGGGGCAATGGGGACTGAAGCTTTCTTT. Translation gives CASSVGGAMGTEAFF.

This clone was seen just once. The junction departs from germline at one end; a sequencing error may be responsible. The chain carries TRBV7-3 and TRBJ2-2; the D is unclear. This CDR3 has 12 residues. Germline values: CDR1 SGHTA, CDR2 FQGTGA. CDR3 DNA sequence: TGTGCCAGCAGCTTAAACAACGGGGAGCTGTTTTTT. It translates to CASSLNNGELFF.

Here the CDR3 DNA reads TGTGCCACCAGCAGAGACGCGCGCCATGAGCAGTTCTTC. Translation gives CATSRDARHEQFF. The chain uses TRBV15 and TRBJ2-1; D unresolved. Per the germline V gene, CDR1 is LNHNV and CDR2 is YYDKDF (reference sequence). CDR3 size: 13 residues. V was shortened by 0 bases and J by 8 bases, with 8 bases between the two germline ends.

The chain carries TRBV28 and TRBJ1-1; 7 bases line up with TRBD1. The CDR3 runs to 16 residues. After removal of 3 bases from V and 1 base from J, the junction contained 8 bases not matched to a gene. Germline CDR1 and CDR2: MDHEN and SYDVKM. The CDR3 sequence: CASSLRQGVGNTEAFF. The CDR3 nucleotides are TGTGCCAGCAGTTTGCGACAGGGTGTCGGGAACACTGAAGCTTTCTTT.